What follows are 20 T cell receptor beta chains derived from one specimen sequenced in a study of shared clonotypes between healthy human individuals. The method was immunoSEQ multiplex PCR; TCRdb's version includes in-frame clones alone and lacks a portion of them. The sample carries a few million clones, over 85% recorded once. The sequenced sample consisted of naive CD4+ T cells from PBMCs. Subset defined: CD45RA+ positively selected. These receptors were collected from a man between 18 and 35 years old in good health. Some clones in this sample may be carry-over from other donors' samples.

The genes are TRBV18 and TRBJ1-1; D remains ambiguous. Trimming shortened V by 0 bases and J by 5 bases, and 7 bases separated the two germline ends. The CDR3 is 13 residues long. The germline V gene has CDR1 KGHSH and CDR2 LQKENI. The CDR3 reads CASSPPQGTEAFF. The CDR3 DNA reads as TGTGCCAGCTCACCACCTCAAGGGACTGAAGCTTTCTTT.

The genes are TRBV5-1 and TRBJ2-3; D is unclear. In germline, CDR1 is SGHRS, CDR2 YFSETQ. This CDR3 is 14 amino acids long. V lost 4 bases to trimming and J lost 3 bases, with 12 bases between them. CDR3 in amino acids: CASSAVSTTDTQYF. In DNA form, the CDR3 reads TGCGCCAGCAGCGCTGTTTCTACAACAGATACGCAGTATTTT. Looking up the rest from reference TRBV5-1 and TRBJ2-3 gives the full variable domain: KAGVTQTPRYLIKTRGQQVTLSCSPISGHRSVSWYQQTPGQGLQFLFEYFSETQRNKGNFPGRFSGRQFSNSRSEMNVSTLELGDSALYLCASSAVSTTDTQYFGPGTRLTVL.

The genes are TRBV7-2 and TRBJ2-1; D ambiguous. The CDR3 contains 14 residues. The germline CDR1 and CDR2 sequences are SGHTA and FQGNSA. The V end lost 5 bases, the J end lost 4 bases, and 12 bases lay between the germline ends. CDR3 DNA: TGTGCCAGCAGCAGGACCAGTCTGTACAATGAGCAGTTCTTC. Translating gives CASSRTSLYNEQFF.

The gene calls are TRBV18 and TRBJ1-2; D may be TRBD1 (6 bases). The CDR3 loop spans 16 amino acids. In germline, CDR1 is KGHSH, CDR2 LQKENI. Trimming left V 4 bases short and J 7 bases short, with 22 bases between. CDR3 nucleotide sequence: TGTGCCAGCTCACTGGATGCTACAGGGAAATGGGGTGGCTACACCTTC. It specifies CASSLDATGKWGGYTF.

The CDR3 reads CASSIPRASGSYEQYF. The CDR3 bases are TGTGCCAGTAGTATACCTCGGGCTAGCGGGAGCTACGAGCAGTACTTC. The chain couples TRBV19 to TRBJ2-7; 10 bases line up with TRBD2. V trimming: 2 bases; J trimming: 3 bases; junction bases outside the gene matches: 7. This CDR3 contains 16 residues. Germline CDR1 LNHDA, CDR2 SQIVND (reference sequence).

This sequence joins TRBV25-1 and TRBJ1-4; TRBD1 might be the D (5 bases). V was trimmed by 5 bases and J by 7 bases, leaving 23 bases between them. Germline CDR1 is MGHDK and CDR2 is SYGVNS. The CDR3 totals 17 residues. CDR3 bases: TGTGCCAGCAGTTGGGGAGGGGACGGGCGACGGGTTGAAAAACTGTTTTTT. It encodes CASSWGGDGRRVEKLFF.

A few counts support this clone. The chain employs TRBV18 and TRBJ2-5; D is undetermined. Germline CDR1 is KGHSH and CDR2 is LQKENI. The V end was cut by 0 bases, the J end by 5 bases, with 7 bases between. This CDR3 region has 13 residues. This CDR3 reads CASSPPTRETQYF. The DNA of the CDR3 is TGTGCCAGCTCACCACCGACGCGGGAGACCCAGTACTTC.

The chain uses TRBV11-2 and TRBJ1-2; D remains unclear. This CDR3 has 14 amino acids. V lost 0 bases, J lost 4 bases, and 9 bases lay in between. Germline CDR1 and CDR2: SGHAT and FQNNGV. Here the CDR3 DNA reads TGTGCCAGCAGCTTAGATCCCCTCAGCTATGGCTACACCTTC. Protein product: CASSLDPLSYGYTF. Combining the CDR3 with reference TRBV11-2 and TRBJ1-2 gives the whole variable domain EAGVAQSPRYKIIEKRQSVAFWCNPISGHATLYWYQQILGQGPKLLIQFQNNGVVDDSQLPKDRFSAERLKGVDSTLKIQPAKLEDSAVYLCASSLDPLSYGYTFGSGTRLTVV.

The genes are TRBV11-2 and TRBJ2-6; no clear D. Germline V gene sequence: CDR1 SGHAT, CDR2 FQNNGV. This CDR3 comprises 14 residues. Trimming shortened V by 1 base and J by 3 bases, and 4 bases separated the two germline ends. DNA for the CDR3: TGTGCCAGCAGCTTAGTTGGTGGGGCCAACGTCCTGACTTTC. Translating gives CASSLVGGANVLTF. Looking up the rest from reference TRBV11-2 and TRBJ2-6 gives the full variable domain: EAGVAQSPRYKIIEKRQSVAFWCNPISGHATLYWYQQILGQGPKLLIQFQNNGVVDDSQLPKDRFSAERLKGVDSTLKIQPAKLEDSAVYLCASSLVGGANVLTFGAGSRLTVL.

The V gene is TRBV30, the J gene TRBJ2-7; perhaps TRBD1 as D (5 bases). Per the germline V gene, CDR1 is GTSNPN and CDR2 is SVGIG (reference sequence). The CDR3 is 11 amino acids. Trimming shortened V by 3 bases and J by 5 bases, and 8 bases separated the two germline ends. The CDR3 bases are TGTGCCTGGAGCGACAGTAACGAGCAGTACTTC. It yields the protein CAWSDSNEQYF.

This rearrangement joins TRBV9 to TRBJ1-2; the D gene is possibly TRBD1 (6 bases). Deletions cut 0 bases from V and 4 bases from J, with 7 bases between. Germline CDR1 is SGDLS and CDR2 is YYNGEE. This CDR3 has 13 residues. The CDR3 sequence is CASSVGTAYGYTF. Here the CDR3 DNA reads TGTGCCAGCAGCGTAGGGACAGCCTATGGCTACACCTTC.

In this sample, this clone turned up once. The rearrangement uses TRBV27 and TRBJ2-5; possibly TRBD1 or TRBD2 for D (5 bases each). CDR3 length: 13 residues. CDR1 is MNHEY and CDR2 is SMNVEV in the germline V gene (reference sequence). The V gene lost 6 bases and the J gene lost 3 bases, with 11 bases spanning the gap. The chain's CDR3 is CASRRGQKETQYF. The CDR3 DNA follows: TGTGCCAGCAGGAGGGGCCAGAAAGAGACCCAGTACTTC.

This chain joins TRBV5-1 and TRBJ2-7, with D hard to call. V shed 2 bases and J shed 2 bases, with 8 bases lying between them. The length of the CDR3 is 13 residues. From germline, CDR1 is SGHRS and CDR2 YFSETQ. DNA for the CDR3: TGCGCCAGCAGCTTAGAACTACCCTACGAGCAGTACTTC. Protein: CASSLELPYEQYF. The full variable domain, in which reference TRBV5-1 and TRBJ2-7 provide the parts outside the CDR3, is KAGVTQTPRYLIKTRGQQVTLSCSPISGHRSVSWYQQTPGQGLQFLFEYFSETQRNKGNFPGRFSGRQFSNSRSEMNVSTLELGDSALYLCASSLELPYEQYFGPGTRLTVT.

V is TRBV27 and J is TRBJ2-3; D may be TRBD2 (6 bases). V was pared by 4 bases and J by 7 bases, with 15 bases between. CDR3 length: 14 residues. CDR1 and CDR2 (germline): MNHEY, SMNVEV (reference sequence). CDR3 sequence reads: CASSYRRGVNTQYF. The CDR3 coding sequence is TGTGCCAGCAGTTACCGGCGGGGTGTGAATACGCAGTATTTT.

This chain links TRBV12-5 with TRBJ2-1; D ambiguous. From germline, CDR1 is LGHNT and CDR2 FRNRAP. CDR3 length: 13 amino acids. V was trimmed by 1 base and J by 10 bases, leaving 11 bases between them. CDR3 nucleotides: TGTGCTAGTGGTTTGGCCCCAACACCCGAGCAGTTCTTC. Translating gives CASGLAPTPEQFF.

The CDR3 DNA reads TGTGCCAGCAGCCAGAACAGGGGGCTAGCAGATACGCAGTATTTT. Encoded protein: CASSQNRGLADTQYF. The rearrangement joins TRBV5-6 to TRBJ2-3; 9 nucleotides line up with TRBD1. With V trimmed by 4 bases and J by 4 bases, 7 bases remained unmatched. Germline CDR1 is SGHDT and CDR2 is YYEEEE. The CDR3 has 15 amino acids.

This CDR3 reads CASSSPGFGELFF. In nucleotides, the CDR3 is TGTGCCAGCAGCTCCCCGGGGTTCGGGGAGCTGTTTTTT. This sequence joins TRBV6-1 and TRBJ2-2, with D perhaps TRBD2 (5 bases). The CDR3 spans 13 residues. Trimming removed 6 bases at V and 7 bases at J, with 12 bases between. The germline gives CDR1 MNHNS, CDR2 SASEGT.

This clone was picked up one time. Other DNA variants within this sample encode the same CDR3. V and J are TRBV18 and TRBJ1-3; D call uncertain. Germline V CDR1 and CDR2: KGHSH, LQKENI. V gave up 1 base and J gave up 3 bases, with 7 bases separating them. There are 14 residues in the CDR3. The CDR3 DNA follows: TGTGCCAGCTCACCACAGGGAGGTGGAAACACCATATATTTT. This translates into CASSPQGGGNTIYF.

V gene TRBV11-2 combines with J gene TRBJ1-3, with D unresolved. This CDR3 spans 15 amino acids. V lost 5 bases, J lost 7 bases, and 18 bases lay in between. Per germline, CDR1 SGHAT and CDR2 FQNNGV. CDR3 nucleotide sequence: TGTGCCAGCAGCCTACTTAGTGGGAGTAGGAACACCATATATTTT. It translates to CASSLLSGSRNTIYF.

With regard to this clone: The same CDR3 can be traced to other DNA sequences in this sample. The chain links TRBV9 to TRBJ2-1; D possibly corresponds to TRBD2 (5 bases). CDR1 and CDR2 from the germline V gene are SGDLS and YYNGEE. This CDR3 comprises 12 residues. The V end was cut by 2 bases, the J end by 9 bases, with 9 bases between. The CDR3 here is CASSVDLGEQFF. The CDR3 bases are TGTGCCAGCAGCGTGGACTTGGGTGAGCAGTTCTTC.